This T cell receptor beta chain was retrieved from a study of blood T cell repertoires in COVID-19. Study as a whole: Acute and convalescent COVID-19 samples came from the United States, Italy and Spain. T cells, B-cell-depleted T cells, or PBMCs supplied cDNA or gDNA.

The V gene end was trimmed by 3 bases and the J gene end by 0 bases; junction bases not matched to a gene: 8. The CDR3 consists of 18 residues. The germline CDR1 and CDR2 sequences are SGHKS and YYEKEE (reference sequence). The assay was immunoSEQ multiplex PCR, and TCRdb's table has in-frame clones only and misses some. Of around 260,000 clones in the sample, around nine tenths were seen once. The source is a man aged 35 to 55 who had recovered from COVID-19. The specimen was peripheral blood. V is TRBV5-5 and J is TRBJ1-6, with TRBD1 matching over 8 bases. Here the CDR3 DNA reads TGTGCCAGCAGCTCCGGGACAGGACCGAGCTCCTATAATTCACCCCTCCACTTT. Its translation is CASSSGTGPSSYNSPLHF.